This entry features one T cell receptor beta chain sequence. Its antigen is undetermined. The data are from a study of OX40 agonist ivuxolimab in advanced cancers. Overall study: Partial response was recorded in three patients: one hepatocellular carcinoma and two cutaneous melanoma cases.

Assay used: immunoSEQ multiplex PCR; TCRdb lists only in-frame clones, some missing. The sample lists roughly 42,000 clones, 70% to 90% occurring once. Study findings and constraints: Patients who responded partially at 0.1-3.0 mg/kg showed clonal expansion ranking among the lowest.

The material sequenced was CD4+ or CD8+ T cells sorted from blood, taken in a trial of the OX40 agonist ivuxolimab. The TCR originated in an adult with an advanced solid tumor such as melanoma, head and neck, liver or kidney cancer.

The CDR3 DNA is TGTGCCAGCAGGAGCAGGGATGAGCAGTTCTTC. It translates to CASRSRDEQFF. This chain uses TRBV2 with TRBJ2-1; D possibly corresponds to TRBD1 (5 bases). Deletions cut 6 bases from V and 8 bases from J, with 8 bases between. In germline, CDR1 is SNHLY, CDR2 FYNNEI. The length of the CDR3 is 11 residues.